This T cell receptor (beta chain) came from a study of Ad26.COV2.S vaccination and SARS-CoV-2 variants. In the study overall: Participant was drawn from the COV1001 Ad26.COV2.S trial arm. Ad26.COV2.S was injected intramuscularly once or twice, 56 days apart.

A note on this clone: The antigen is undetermined.

This CDR3 comprises 11 residues. V was pared by 6 bases and J by 6 bases, with 6 bases between. The repertoire was sequenced with immunoSEQ multiplex PCR; TCRdb's copy has only in-frame clones and lacks some. The table records hundreds of thousands of clones, around 86% of them present only once. Study-level findings and limits: Possible underestimation of total T cell responses by the TCR breadth and depth analyses was noted. Substantial breadth in spike-specific CD8+ and CD4+ T cell responses was reportedly seen after vaccination.

Regarding treatment: roughly 20 received Ad26.COV2.S at low or high dose, single or two shots; five or six received placebo; per-sample allocation not given. Sampling occurred on day 63 after the first vaccine or placebo injection. The chain combines TRBV12-3 or TRBV12-4 with TRBJ2-1; D not resolved. The receptor was derived from a person between 18 and 60 years old who received the Ad26.COV2.S COVID-19 vaccine or a placebo. The sequences come from peripheral blood, collected in a trial of Ad26.COV2.S vaccine versus placebo. Written as DNA, the CDR3 is TGTGCCAGCAGCGGTCGCAATGAGCAGTTCTTC. This gives the protein CASSGRNEQFF.